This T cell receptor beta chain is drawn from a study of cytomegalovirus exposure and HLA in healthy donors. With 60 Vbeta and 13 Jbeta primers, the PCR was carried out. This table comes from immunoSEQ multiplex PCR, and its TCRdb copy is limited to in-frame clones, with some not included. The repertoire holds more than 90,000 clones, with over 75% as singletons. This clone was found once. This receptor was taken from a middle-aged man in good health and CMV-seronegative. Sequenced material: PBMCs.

CDR3 sequence (DNA): TGTGCCAGCAGTCCGGCCCCGGGACAGTCCTCTGGAAACACCATATATTTT. It is translated as CASSPAPGQSSGNTIYF. The genes are TRBV28 and TRBJ1-3; 7 bases line up with TRBD1. This CDR3 region has 17 residues. The V and J ends lost 5 bases and 0 bases, in that order; junction bases with no gene match: 10. CDR1 and CDR2 (germline): MDHEN, SYDVKM.